This paragraph reports one TCR beta chain. Its antigen is undetermined. The CDR3 runs to 12 residues. V shed 3 bases and J shed 12 bases, with 12 bases lying between them. The germline V gene encodes CDR1 LNHNV and CDR2 YYDKDF (reference sequence). As every portion of the isolated RNA was reverse transcribed, the sequencing read expressed TCRB transcripts. Assay: immunoSEQ multiplex PCR; the TCRdb copy retains only in-frame clones and omits some. In the table there are 130,000 to 150,000 clones, about 44% of which are singletons. This sample is part of a study of beta chain features in type 1 diabetes. General study points: Whether TCRB rearrangement is influenced by HLA type went unresolved here.

The sequence was obtained from a man in his late teens or twenties in good health. This chain uses TRBV15 with TRBJ2-1; possibly TRBD2 for D (6 bases). The sequenced sample was Tregs from blood. The CDR3 here is CATSRDTGRQFF. The DNA of the CDR3 is TGTGCCACCAGCAGGGACACCGGGAGGCAGTTCTTC.